This T cell receptor beta chain derives from a study of blood T cell repertoires in COVID-19. Across the study: T cells, B-cell-depleted T cells, or PBMCs provided the cDNA or gDNA that served as material.

Sequenced by immunoSEQ multiplex PCR; TCRdb stores in-frame clones only, minus some. The table shows a few hundred thousand clones, with about 86% occurring only once. This CDR3 region has 15 residues. Germline V gene data show CDR1 as MDHEN and CDR2 as SYDVKM. V shed 4 bases and J 7 bases; nucleotides not matched to a gene: 10. This clone was detected only a few times. The source is a person aged 70 to 85 with COVID-19, enrolled during active disease. V is TRBV28 and J is TRBJ2-7; 10 nucleotides align to TRBD2. Sequenced: peripheral blood. In nucleotides, the CDR3 is TGTGCCAGCAGTTCCCCTAGCGGGAGAGGGAAAGAGCAGTACTTC. Translation: CASSSPSGRGKEQYF.